Each of the 19 T cell receptor beta chains below was sequenced from the same sample in a study of response to subunit inactivated influenza vaccine. TCRdb re-derived calls from the RT-PCR reads in MiXCR, one entry per CDR3 protein. The sample shows some 600,000 distinct CDR3 sequences, 12% to 15% of them seen only once. Specimen: PBMCs from blood, collected 14 days before vaccination. These receptors were collected from a man aged 45 to 65 who received an inactivated influenza vaccine.

J is TRBJ2-1 and V is TRBV7-8; D could derive from TRBD1 or TRBD2 (5 bases each). V was clipped by 5 bases and J by 12 bases, with 17 bases between them. CDR3 size: 13 residues. From germline, CDR1 is SGHVS and CDR2 FQNEAQ. The CDR3 bases are TGTGCCAGCAGCGCCCCCGGGGCCCTCGGGCAGTTCTTC. Its translation is CASSAPGALGQFF.

This clonotype was picked up a small number of times. This sequence joins TRBV6-1 and TRBJ1-1, with D tentatively TRBD1 (6 bases). Germline CDR1 MNHNS, CDR2 SASEGT. V was clipped by 0 bases and J by 4 bases, with 9 bases between them. The CDR3 length is 14 residues. CDR3 DNA sequence: TGTGCCAGCAGTGAAGCGATGGGGGCCACTGAAGCTTTCTTT. It yields the protein CASSEAMGATEAFF.

This clonotype occurred many times. For the CDR3, the DNA is TGTGCCAGCAGCCCGGGACAGGGGCACACCGGGGAGCTGTTTTTT. It translates to CASSPGQGHTGELFF. This chain uses TRBV7-7 with TRBJ2-2, with 10 bases identical to TRBD1. The CDR3 contains 15 residues. Germline trimming cut 5 bases from V and 3 bases from J; bases unmatched to any gene: 3. Germline V gene data show CDR1 as SSHAT and CDR2 as FNYEAQ (reference sequence).

This clonotype was observed a few times. The V gene is TRBV20-1, the J gene TRBJ2-4; D perhaps matches TRBD1 (5 bases). This CDR3 spans 13 amino acids. Trimming removed 5 bases from V and 7 bases from J, with 15 bases in between. CDR1 is DFQATT and CDR2 is SNEGSKA in the germline V gene (reference sequence). CDR3 DNA sequence: TGCAGTGCTCAGACAGAATTTCGGAACATTCAGTACTTC. The encoded protein is CSAQTEFRNIQYF.

Only a few counts were recorded for this clonotype. The CDR3 region has the DNA TGCGCCAGCAGCTTGGCTGGACGGACCACCGGCGAGCAGTACTTC. Encoded protein: CASSLAGRTTGEQYF. This chain connects TRBV5-1 to TRBJ2-7; D gene ambiguous. With 0 bases removed from V and 6 bases from J, the gap between germline ends came to 16 bases. The V gene's germline CDR1 is SGHRS and CDR2 YFSETQ. This CDR3 contains 15 residues.

This clonotype was picked up one time. The chain is built from TRBV5-1 and TRBJ2-3; no definite D call. The V gene lost 5 bases and the J gene lost 0 bases, with 13 bases spanning the gap. The CDR3 covers 15 residues. Germline values: CDR1 SGHRS, CDR2 YFSETQ. CDR3 sequence reads: CASRELRSSTDTQYF. The CDR3 coding sequence is TGCGCCAGCAGAGAGTTAAGATCTAGCACAGATACGCAGTATTTT.

The table lists this clonotype with many counts. This rearrangement joins TRBV12-3 or TRBV12-4 to TRBJ1-2; 10 bases fit TRBD1. The V gene end was trimmed by 10 bases and the J gene end by 4 bases; junction bases not matched to a gene: 12. CDR3 length: 15 residues. Here the CDR3 reads CAIIPTGDRGYGYTF. The CDR3 coding sequence is TGTGCCATCATTCCGACCGGGGACAGGGGCTATGGCTACACCTTC.

The chain couples TRBV18 to TRBJ2-1; D unclear. The CDR3 has 18 amino acids. Looked up from germline, CDR1 is KGHSH and CDR2 is LQKENI. Trimming took off 1 base at V and 0 bases at J, with 16 bases between the two ends. CDR3: CASSPLLDGPNSYNEQFF. Written as DNA, the CDR3 is TGTGCCAGCTCACCACTCTTGGACGGGCCCAACTCCTACAATGAGCAGTTCTTC.

This clonotype appeared a few times. The V and J genes are TRBV7-3 and TRBJ2-3; 9 bases are shared with TRBD1. Germline V lookup: CDR1 SGHTA, CDR2 FQGTGA. The CDR3 has 16 amino acids. Losses at the gene ends were 2 bases for V and 4 bases for J; bases not matched to a gene: 7. The CDR3 loop is CASSLGTGKPPDTQYF. The CDR3, as DNA: TGTGCCAGCAGCTTAGGGACAGGGAAGCCCCCAGATACGCAGTATTTT.

In this sample, this clonotype turned up many times. J is TRBJ2-7 and V is TRBV29-1, with D possibly matching TRBD2 (7 bases). V was trimmed by 4 bases and J by 5 bases, leaving 12 bases between them. The germline CDR1 and CDR2 sequences are SQVTM and ANQGSEA. The CDR3 extends over 12 amino acids. This CDR3 is CSVAPGGDEQYF. The CDR3 bases are TGCAGCGTTGCGCCGGGGGGCGACGAGCAGTACTTC.

This clonotype was counted ten times or more. The chain is built from TRBV20-1 and TRBJ1-2; 9 bases map to TRBD1. Germline-derived CDR1 and CDR2 are DFQATT and SNEGSKA (reference sequence). The CDR3 has 13 amino acids. V lost 0 bases to trimming and J lost 8 bases; unmatched junction nucleotides: 4. Here the CDR3 DNA reads TGCAGTGCTAGAGATTACAGGGGGCAAGGCTACACCTTC. It yields the protein CSARDYRGQGYTF.

The rearrangement uses TRBV7-2 and TRBJ2-7, with 9 bases lining up with TRBD2. Per germline, CDR1 SGHTA and CDR2 FQGNSA. The V gene end was trimmed by 1 base and the J gene end by 0 bases; junction bases not matched to a gene: 7. The CDR3 is 17 residues long. CDR3 residues: CASSLVASGVSSYEQYF. The CDR3 DNA reads TGTGCCAGCAGCTTAGTAGCTAGCGGGGTTAGCTCCTACGAGCAGTACTTC.

The table lists this clonotype with a few counts. This chain connects TRBV6-5 to TRBJ2-5, with D perhaps being TRBD1 or TRBD2 (5 bases each). V was trimmed by 4 bases and J by 5 bases, leaving 14 bases between them. The germline CDR1 and CDR2 sequences are MNHEY and SVGAGI. CDR3 size: 14 residues. The CDR3 DNA reads as TGTGCCAGCAGTTTCTCTTGGGACGGGGAGACCCAGTACTTC. This encodes CASSFSWDGETQYF.

This clonotype was observed a handful of times. The rearrangement uses TRBV15 and TRBJ2-7; TRBD1 might be the D (6 bases). The V end was cut by 1 base, the J end by 1 base, with 14 bases between. The CDR3 has 16 residues. Germline CDR1 reads LNHNV; CDR2 reads YYDKDF (reference sequence). The CDR3 loop reads CATSRGLGQGSYEQYF. CDR3 in DNA: TGTGCCACCAGCAGAGGGCTGGGTCAGGGGTCCTACGAGCAGTACTTC.

This clonotype was counted between two and nine times. The chain is built from TRBV20-1 and TRBJ2-7; 9 nucleotides align to TRBD1. Germline V gives CDR1 DFQATT, CDR2 SNEGSKA (reference sequence). The V segment lost 2 bases and the J segment 2 bases; nucleotides outside the gene matches: 4. CDR3 length: 14 residues. The CDR3 protein is CSARPGQGTYEQYF. The CDR3 DNA reads as TGCAGTGCTAGACCGGGACAGGGTACCTACGAGCAGTACTTC.

V is TRBV11-1 and J is TRBJ2-2; D uncertain. Germline assignment: CDR1 SGHAT and CDR2 FQDESV (reference sequence). This CDR3 contains 13 residues. Trimming stripped 3 bases from V and 6 bases from J, with 8 bases between. The CDR3 coding sequence is TGTGCCAGCAGCTTCACAACGGCCGGGGAGCTGTTTTTT. It yields the protein CASSFTTAGELFF.

This chain connects TRBV7-6 to TRBJ2-5, with no clear D. With 8 bases removed from V and 1 base from J, the gap between germline ends came to 11 bases. CDR1 and CDR2 (germline): SGHVS, FNYEAQ. This CDR3 region has 13 residues. The CDR3 bases are TGTGCCAGCGGACCTCTAACCCAAGAGACCCAGTACTTC. Protein product: CASGPLTQETQYF.

This clonotype has at least ten counts. The chain joins TRBV4-1 to TRBJ2-5, with 7 bases matching TRBD1. The CDR3 consists of 17 residues. Trimming took 0 bases from V and 5 from J; bases not matched to a gene: 12. From germline, CDR1 is MGHRA and CDR2 YSYEKL. In DNA form, the CDR3 reads TGCGCCAGCAGCCAAGATAGTAACAGGGGCAACGGGGAGACCCAGTACTTC. This sequence encodes CASSQDSNRGNGETQYF.

This clonotype has ten or more counts. The genes are TRBV6-5 and TRBJ2-7; 8 bases map to TRBD1. The germline CDR1 and CDR2 sequences are MNHEY and SVGAGI. With V trimmed by 2 bases and J by 3 bases, 6 bases remained unmatched. The CDR3 has 15 amino acids. CDR3 bases: TGTGCCAGCAGTTACACGGGGACAGGTAACTACGAGCAGTACTTC. Translating gives CASSYTGTGNYEQYF.